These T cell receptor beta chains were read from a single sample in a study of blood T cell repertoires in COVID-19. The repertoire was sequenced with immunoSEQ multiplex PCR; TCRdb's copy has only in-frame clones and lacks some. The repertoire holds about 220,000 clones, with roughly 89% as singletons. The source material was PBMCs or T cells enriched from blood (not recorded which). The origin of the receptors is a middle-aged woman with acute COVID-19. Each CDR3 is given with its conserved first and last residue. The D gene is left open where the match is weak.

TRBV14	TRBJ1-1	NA	CASSRTVNTEAFF	TGTGCCAGCAGCCGGACAGTGAACACTGAAGCTTTCTTT
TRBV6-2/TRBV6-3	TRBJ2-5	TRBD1	CASSYGQGEETQYF	TGTGCCAGCAGTTACGGACAGGGAGAAGAGACCCAGTACTTC
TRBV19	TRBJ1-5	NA	CASSIDRSSNQPQHF	TGTGCCAGTAGTATAGATCGTAGTAGCAATCAGCCCCAGCATTTT
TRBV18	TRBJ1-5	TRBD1	CASSSDRGRNQPQHF	TGTGCCAGCTCTTCGGACAGGGGCCGCAATCAGCCCCAGCATTTT
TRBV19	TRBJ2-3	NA	CASTRSPGGPGDTQYF	TGTGCCAGTACCCGATCCCCCGGGGGGCCGGGAGATACGCAGTATTTT
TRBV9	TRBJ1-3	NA	CASSVAPGNSGNTIYF	TGTGCCAGCAGCGTAGCCCCAGGGAACTCTGGAAACACCATATATTTT
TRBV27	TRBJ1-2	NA	CASSLTSNYGYTF	TGTGCCAGCAGTTTAACTTCTAACTATGGCTACACCTTC
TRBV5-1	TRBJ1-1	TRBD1	CASSSPPRTGVSNTEAFF	TGCGCCAGCAGCTCCCCCCCTCGGACAGGGGTGAGTAACACTGAAGCTTTCTTT
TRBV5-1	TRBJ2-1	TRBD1	CASSTGGNSYNEQFF	TGCGCCAGCAGCACAGGGGGAAACTCCTACAATGAGCAGTTCTTC
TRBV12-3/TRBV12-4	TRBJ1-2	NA	CASSLSRDGYTF	TGTGCCAGCAGTTTAAGCCGGGATGGCTACACCTTC
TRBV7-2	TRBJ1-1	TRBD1	CARTGTGALNTEAFF	TGTGCCAGGACCGGGACAGGGGCACTGAACACTGAAGCTTTCTTT
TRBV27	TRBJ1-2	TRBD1	CASSESGGRIYGYTF	TGTGCCAGCAGTGAATCAGGGGGCAGAATCTATGGCTACACCTTC
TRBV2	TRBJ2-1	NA	CASGSGDRVSYNEQFF	TGTGCCAGCGGGTCGGGGGATAGGGTTTCCTACAATGAGCAGTTCTTC
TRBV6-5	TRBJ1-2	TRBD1	CASGTGDPTF	TGTGCCAGCGGGACAGGGGATCCCACCTTC
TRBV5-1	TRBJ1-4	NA	CASSLEGDPSEKLFF	TGCGCCAGCAGCTTGGAAGGGGATCCTAGTGAAAAACTGTTTTTT
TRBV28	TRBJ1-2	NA	CASNPGTLVFGYTF	TGTGCCAGCAACCCCGGGACACTTGTTTTTGGCTACACCTTC
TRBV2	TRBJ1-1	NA	CASYRRRDTNTEAFF	TGTGCCAGTTATCGGCGTCGGGACACTAACACTGAAGCTTTCTTT
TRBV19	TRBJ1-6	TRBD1	CASSIGQAPNSPLHF	TGTGCCAGTAGTATCGGACAGGCGCCGAATTCACCCCTCCACTTT
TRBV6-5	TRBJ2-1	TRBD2	CASSRLAGVRNEQFF	TGTGCCAGCAGTAGACTAGCGGGGGTTCGAAATGAGCAGTTCTTC